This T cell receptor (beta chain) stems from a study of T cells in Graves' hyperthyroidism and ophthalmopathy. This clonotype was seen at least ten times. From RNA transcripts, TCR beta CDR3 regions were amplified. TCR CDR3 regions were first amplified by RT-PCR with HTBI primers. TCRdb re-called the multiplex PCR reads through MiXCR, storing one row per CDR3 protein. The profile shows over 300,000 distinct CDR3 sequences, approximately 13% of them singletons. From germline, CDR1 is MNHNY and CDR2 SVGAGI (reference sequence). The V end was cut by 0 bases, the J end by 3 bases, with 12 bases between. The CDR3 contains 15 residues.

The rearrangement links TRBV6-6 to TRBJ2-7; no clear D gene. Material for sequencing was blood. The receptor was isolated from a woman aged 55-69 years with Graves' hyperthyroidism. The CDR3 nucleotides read TGTGCCAGCAGTTACTCGGCTAACGGTGTCTACGAGCAGTACTTC. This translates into CASSYSANGVYEQYF.